Listed below are T cell receptor beta chains from one sample, sequenced in a study of regulatory T cells in long-lasting Graves disease. TCRdb re-derived calls from the multiplex PCR reads in MiXCR, one entry per CDR3 protein. The repertoire holds about 540,000 distinct CDR3 sequences, with roughly 14% as singletons. The same sample was also studied in work on T cells in Graves' hyperthyroidism and ophthalmopathy.

Sequenced here: peripheral blood mononuclear cells (PBMCs), sampled at new diagnosis, from a patient treated with antithyroid drugs. These receptors came from a man aged 25-45 years with Graves disease. The CDR3 runs from the conserved cysteine through the conserved F or W. The size field is filled for only some rows; it gives once, few, many or a size class.

v_gene,abundance,j_gene,CDR3aa
TRBV30,-,TRBJ1-1,CASSPEAFF
TRBV28,many,TRBJ2-3,CASSLDVLSTDTQYF
TRBV6-2/TRBV6-3,once,TRBJ1-1,CASSYSTRSAEAFF
TRBV12-3/TRBV12-4,many,TRBJ2-3,CASSSRLAETSSTDTQYF
TRBV24-1,many,TRBJ2-3,CATSVTASTDTQYF
TRBV30,many,TRBJ1-3,CAWSPGDLGNTIYF
TRBV3-1,-,TRBJ2-5,CASSQDPGGRETQYF
TRBV25-1,many,TRBJ1-1,CASSQGYRTEAFF
TRBV28,-,TRBJ1-5,CASSLNRLGRHQPQHF
TRBV19,many,TRBJ2-2,CASTERETGELFF
TRBV6-1,many,TRBJ2-4,CASSEAPLGSWDKNIQYF
TRBV20-1,many,TRBJ2-1,CSAPGLAEQFF
TRBV20-1,many,TRBJ2-3,CSAIRDKNTDTQYF
TRBV6-2/TRBV6-3,many,TRBJ2-7,CASSFGGVGEQYF
TRBV20-1,many,TRBJ1-6,CSAEDRRSYNSPLHF
TRBV13,many,TRBJ2-7,CASSLVLAGAYEQYF
TRBV6-2/TRBV6-3,few,TRBJ2-4,CASSYETELAKNIQYF
TRBV15,few,TRBJ2-7,CATSRDRASRGYEQYF
TRBV9,-,TRBJ1-4,CASSVPGGEEKLFF
TRBV18,few,TRBJ1-5,CASSYMDSNQPQHF
TRBV15,-,TRBJ2-1,CATSRPLAGDAPPFYEQFF
TRBV20-1,many,TRBJ2-5,CSARDPSMETQYF
TRBV10-3,few,TRBJ1-1,CAISESATEAFF
TRBV30,-,TRBJ2-1,CAWSVTSGHFNEQFF
TRBV2,many,TRBJ2-7,CASRQSYEQYF
TRBV27,few,TRBJ2-3,CASTKGLAGGLPTDTQYF
TRBV2,many,TRBJ2-7,CASRASPGLAGREEQYF
TRBV5-5,many,TRBJ2-2,CASSTGLAANTGELFF
TRBV5-1,many,TRBJ2-1,CASSLSGSYNEQFF
TRBV27,many,TRBJ2-3,CASSLTSGRDTQYF
TRBV5-4,-,TRBJ2-7,CASSFLGLAAYEQYF
TRBV4-1,-,TRBJ2-5,CASSRIGTIEETQYF
TRBV5-1,many,TRBJ2-7,CASSPGTASSYEQYF
TRBV12-3/TRBV12-4,-,TRBJ1-1,CASSFGKNTGAFF
TRBV10-2,few,TRBJ2-2,CASRRSWLAAPRSPGELFF
TRBV7-2,few,TRBJ2-3,CASSLRSSGIRTDTQYF
TRBV30,few,TRBJ2-7,CAWSVEGNEQYF
TRBV9,-,TRBJ2-1,CASSPSPGLGHNEQFF
TRBV6-1,many,TRBJ1-1,CASSTNTEAFF
TRBV7-2,many,TRBJ2-3,CASSFQDTQYF
TRBV7-2,many,TRBJ2-7,CASSLTIWEQYF
TRBV27,-,TRBJ2-4,CASSPGLGRMSNLAKNIQYF
TRBV20-1,few,TRBJ1-2,CSARLGNYGYTF
TRBV5-1,-,TRBJ2-7,CASSLADPHQQYF
TRBV12-3/TRBV12-4,-,TRBJ2-7,CASSSDSGSYEQYF
TRBV7-9,-,TRBJ1-3,CASSTSDLSGNTIYF
TRBV7-9,few,TRBJ1-1,CASSFQAQGAFEAFF